This TCR beta chain was profiled in a study of identical twins. The study's findings and limits: Excess sharing by twins proved weaker in beta out-of-frame sequences.

This clonotype was counted many times. What it binds is unknown. TCRdb reanalysed the 5' RACE reads using MiXCR and keeps one entry per CDR3 protein. The table shows some 630,000 distinct CDR3 sequences, with 7.1% occurring only once. V was shortened by 1 base and J by 2 bases, with 6 bases between the two germline ends. CDR1 and CDR2 (germline): LNHNV, YYDKDF (reference sequence). This CDR3 contains 14 residues. These data were also reused for a study on yellow fever vaccine responses in identical twins.

Sequences were obtained from PBMCs. The TCR was taken from a woman aged 18-30 years in good health. J is TRBJ2-1 and V is TRBV15; no clear D gene. The CDR3 bases are TGTGCCACCAGCAGAGCTCGACCCTACAATGAGCAGTTCTTC. Residues: CATSRARPYNEQFF.